The 28 T cell receptor beta chains presented below share a single source sample, sequenced in a study of blood T cell repertoires in COVID-19. TCRdb's copy holds only in-frame clones and misses some; the assay was immunoSEQ multiplex PCR. This table has fewer than 500,000 clones, approximately 86% appearing once. The sequenced material came from PBMCs or T cells enriched from blood (not recorded which). These receptors came from a woman between 18 and 29 years old who had recovered from COVID-19.

J is TRBJ2-1 and V is TRBV30, with a weak D call TRBD1 (5 bases). Germline CDR1 reads GTSNPN; CDR2 reads SVGIG (reference sequence). Trimming removed 4 bases from V and 2 bases from J, with 15 bases in between. This CDR3 region has 15 residues. The CDR3 reads CAWTPDSEAYNEQFF. The CDR3 DNA reads as TGTGCCTGGACGCCTGACAGCGAAGCCTACAATGAGCAGTTCTTC.

The V call is TRBV10-1, the J call TRBJ2-7; D might be TRBD2 (6 bases). The germline V and J ends were trimmed by 6 bases and 0 bases, with 15 bases remaining between them. The CDR3 has 15 residues. Germline CDR1 reads WNHNN; CDR2 reads SYGVQD (reference sequence). The CDR3 protein is CASSPGEATSYEQYF. In DNA, the CDR3 is TGCGCCAGCAGCCCCGGGGAGGCTACCTCCTACGAGCAGTACTTC.

The chain employs TRBV19 and TRBJ2-5; 10 positions match TRBD1. The V and J ends lost 8 bases and 5 bases, in that order; junction bases with no gene match: 14. This CDR3 has 16 residues. Germline values: CDR1 LNHDA, CDR2 SQIVND (reference sequence). This CDR3 reads CASRHRDRGWDETQYF. The CDR3, as DNA: TGTGCCAGTCGGCATCGGGACAGGGGATGGGACGAGACCCAGTACTTC.

On this clone: Other nucleotide sequences in the sample specify the same CDR3. This chain uses TRBV6-5 with TRBJ1-6; no clear D gene. Per germline, CDR1 MNHEY and CDR2 SVGAGI. This CDR3 has 14 amino acids. V was pared by 2 bases and J by 7 bases, with 9 bases between. The CDR3 spells CASSYAESNSPLHF. The DNA for the CDR3 is TGTGCCAGCAGTTACGCCGAGAGCAATTCACCCCTCCACTTT.

The J gene is TRBJ1-3, the V gene TRBV4-1, with a tentative D call TRBD1 (6 bases). Germline assignment: CDR1 MGHRA and CDR2 YSYEKL. V was clipped by 1 base and J by 7 bases, with 14 bases between them. CDR3 length: 15 amino acids. CDR3 coding DNA: TGCGCCAGCAGCCAAGCCCAGGGGCCGGGGAACACCATATATTTT. Amino acids: CASSQAQGPGNTIYF.

The chain joins TRBV30 to TRBJ1-3; maybe TRBD1 (6 bases). The CDR3 spans 16 residues. Trimming pared 5 bases from V and 0 bases from J, leaving 17 bases between. In germline, CDR1 is GTSNPN, CDR2 SVGIG (reference sequence). This CDR3 reads CAWETLGAHSGNTIYF. The CDR3 bases are TGTGCCTGGGAGACCTTGGGGGCACACTCTGGAAACACCATATATTTT.

The CDR3 DNA sequence: TGTGCCAGTAGTATAGGGACAGGGACTGGCTACACCTTC. It encodes CASSIGTGTGYTF. This chain connects TRBV19 to TRBJ1-2; TRBD1 matches 8 bases. The germline V gene has CDR1 LNHDA and CDR2 SQIVND (reference sequence). The trim removed 1 base at V and 7 bases at J, leaving 2 bases unmatched. The CDR3 contains 13 residues.

The J gene is TRBJ1-1, the V gene TRBV5-1; no clear D. The germline V gene encodes CDR1 SGHRS and CDR2 YFSETQ. The CDR3 totals 14 residues. Trimming removed 0 bases at V and 1 base at J, with 7 bases between. The chain's CDR3 is CASSLGISNTEAFF. The CDR3 DNA reads as TGCGCCAGCAGCTTGGGTATCTCGAACACTGAAGCTTTCTTT.

The J gene is TRBJ2-1, the V gene TRBV12-5, with a weak D call TRBD2 (5 bases). CDR3 size: 16 residues. Trimming took off 0 bases at V and 2 bases at J, with 11 bases between the two ends. In germline, CDR1 is LGHNT, CDR2 FRNRAP. For the CDR3, the DNA is TGTGCTAGTGGTTTGGTACGAGGGATTCCCTACAATGAGCAGTTCTTC. This sequence encodes CASGLVRGIPYNEQFF.

The genes are TRBV30 and TRBJ2-7, with TRBD1 as a possible D gene (5 bases). This CDR3 comprises 14 residues. V was pared by 5 bases and J by 0 bases, with 14 bases between. CDR1 is GTSNPN and CDR2 is SVGIG in the germline V gene (reference sequence). This chain's CDR3 is CAWAFRQFSYEQYF. As DNA, the CDR3 is TGTGCCTGGGCCTTCCGACAGTTCTCCTACGAGCAGTACTTC.

The rearrangement uses TRBV7-9 and TRBJ1-1; TRBD1 matches 7 bases. CDR1 is SEHNR and CDR2 is FQNEAQ in the germline V gene (reference sequence). V lost 3 bases, J lost 6 bases, and 10 bases stayed unmatched. This CDR3 has 15 amino acids. DNA for the CDR3: TGTGCCAGCAGCTTTCTGGACCACAGGGGAGCTGAAGCTTTCTTT. Encoded protein: CASSFLDHRGAEAFF.

This sequence joins TRBV28 and TRBJ1-2, with a tentative D call TRBD1 (6 bases). The CDR3 extends over 13 amino acids. V dropped 8 bases and J dropped 1 base, with 11 bases sitting between them. Germline V gene lookup returns CDR1 MDHEN and CDR2 SYDVKM. The CDR3 coding sequence is TGTGCCAGCGGATCAGGGGATAACTATGGCTACACCTTC. Encoded protein: CASGSGDNYGYTF.

This chain joins TRBV14 and TRBJ1-4; D unclear. V dropped 1 base and J dropped 10 bases, with 7 bases sitting between them. Germline lookup yields CDR1 SGHDN and CDR2 FVKESK. The CDR3 sequence is 12 residues long. The CDR3 region is CASSQVERKLFF. The CDR3, as DNA: TGTGCCAGCAGCCAAGTGGAGCGAAAACTGTTTTTT.

In its sample, this clone was seen once. CDR3 sequence reads: CATRAGMNTGELFF. In DNA, the CDR3 is TGTGCCACCCGGGCAGGGATGAACACCGGGGAGCTGTTTTTT. The V call is TRBV15, the J call TRBJ2-2; TRBD1 might be the D (5 bases). The CDR3 is 14 residues long. V lost 8 bases, J lost 1 base, and 11 bases lay in between. From germline, CDR1 is LNHNV and CDR2 YYDKDF (reference sequence).

The chain joins TRBV27 to TRBJ1-6; TRBD1 is a possible D gene (5 bases). The CDR3 has 14 residues. Germline lookup yields CDR1 MNHEY and CDR2 SMNVEV (reference sequence). V lost 6 bases to trimming and J lost 3 bases, with 9 bases between them. The CDR3 protein is CASRDNDYNSPLHF. The CDR3 DNA follows: TGTGCCAGCAGGGACAACGACTATAATTCACCCCTCCACTTT.

The chain joins TRBV2 to TRBJ2-7; TRBD1 matches at 8 bases. Germline values: CDR1 SNHLY, CDR2 FYNNEI. The CDR3 consists of 14 residues. Trimming at V came to 6 bases and at J to 2 bases, leaving 6 bases not matched to a gene. The CDR3 region is CASRSTGVTYEQYF. CDR3 nucleotide sequence: TGTGCCAGCAGATCGACAGGGGTCACCTACGAGCAGTACTTC.

The chain employs TRBV20-1 and TRBJ2-2; TRBD1 might be the D (5 bases). The CDR3 runs to 15 residues. V was trimmed by 3 bases and J by 0 bases, leaving 11 bases between them. Germline V CDR1 and CDR2: DFQATT, SNEGSKA (reference sequence). The CDR3 DNA follows: TGCAGTGCTAGTGCTGCAGGGACGAACACCGGGGAGCTGTTTTTT. Amino acid sequence: CSASAAGTNTGELFF.

The chain carries TRBV9 and TRBJ2-3, with TRBD2 as a possible D gene (5 bases). The CDR3 extends over 13 amino acids. The germline V and J ends were trimmed by 2 bases and 4 bases, with 8 bases remaining between them. The germline CDR1 and CDR2 sequences are SGDLS and YYNGEE. CDR3 DNA: TGTGCCAGCAGCGTGGGAGCCCCAGATACGCAGTATTTT. Amino acids: CASSVGAPDTQYF.

V usage is TRBV5-8 and J usage is TRBJ2-4; 7 bases are shared with TRBD1. Germline V CDR1 and CDR2: SGHTS, YDEGEE. With V trimmed by 1 base and J by 6 bases, 4 bases remained unmatched. The CDR3 runs to 14 residues. The CDR3 spells CASSLTTGRNIQYF. CDR3 sequence (DNA): TGTGCCAGCAGCTTGACGACAGGGAGAAACATTCAGTACTTC. Drawing the rest from reference TRBV5-8 and TRBJ2-4, the complete variable domain is EAGVTQSPTHLIKTRGQQATLRCSPISGHTSVYWYQQALGLGLQFLLWYDEGEERNRGNFPPRFSGRQFPNYSSELNVNALELEDSALYLCASSLTTGRNIQYFGAGTRLSVL.

The V call is TRBV7-2, the J call TRBJ2-5, with 8 bases matching TRBD2. The CDR3 sequence is 14 residues long. In germline, CDR1 is SGHTA, CDR2 FQGNSA. J gave up 7 bases and V 1 base, and 5 bases lay outside the gene matches. CDR3 nucleotide sequence: TGTGCCAGCAGCTTAGAGGGACTAGGGGGGACCCAGTACTTC. It translates to CASSLEGLGGTQYF.

This sequence joins TRBV10-2 and TRBJ2-1; D call uncertain. The CDR3 spans 14 residues. Germline CDR1 reads WSHSY; CDR2 reads SAAADI. The V end was cut by 3 bases, the J end by 7 bases, with 13 bases between. In DNA form, the CDR3 reads TGCGCCAGCAGTGATGGTCAGACTTATAATGAGCAGTTCTTC. Amino acid sequence: CASSDGQTYNEQFF.

V and J are TRBV5-4 and TRBJ2-7; TRBD1 matches 9 bases. The germline CDR1 and CDR2 sequences are SGHNT and YYREEE (reference sequence). After removal of 3 bases from V and 3 bases from J, the junction contained 19 bases not matched to a gene. This CDR3 has 19 residues. In DNA form, the CDR3 reads TGTGCCAGCAGCTCCAGGGGGGGGACAGGGCATTATGGGGACTACGAGCAGTACTTC. Its protein is CASSSRGGTGHYGDYEQYF.

The genes are TRBV5-1 and TRBJ1-1; possible D gene TRBD1, 6 bases. V lost 0 bases and J 3 bases, leaving 12 bases between the germline ends. The CDR3 runs to 15 residues. Germline V lookup: CDR1 SGHRS, CDR2 YFSETQ. The CDR3 DNA sequence: TGCGCCAGCAGCTTGGCGGCAGGGGCGGACACTGAAGCTTTCTTT. Protein product: CASSLAAGADTEAFF.

This chain links TRBV27 with TRBJ1-4; 8 bases fit TRBD1. The CDR3 consists of 14 residues. J gave up 7 bases and V 8 bases, and 9 bases lay outside the gene matches. Germline lookup yields CDR1 MNHEY and CDR2 SMNVEV (reference sequence). CDR3 sequence (DNA): TGTGCCAGCGCATCAGGGGGCTGGAGTGAAAAACTGTTTTTT. Residues: CASASGGWSEKLFF.

This clone has a single count. V is TRBV4-1 and J is TRBJ1-5; D unresolved. The CDR3 covers 15 residues. Trimming took 8 bases from V and 0 from J, leaving 14 bases between them. Germline loops: CDR1 MGHRA, CDR2 YSYEKL. The CDR3 DNA reads TGCGCCAGCCGTAGTGTTAGAGATAGCAATCAGCCCCAGCATTTT. Protein: CASRSVRDSNQPQHF.

This clone was seen just once. V is TRBV5-1 and J is TRBJ2-5; 8 bases are a match to TRBD1. The CDR3 loop spans 15 amino acids. V lost 0 bases to trimming and J lost 5 bases; unmatched junction nucleotides: 6. The germline gives CDR1 SGHRS, CDR2 YFSETQ. The CDR3 DNA follows: TGCGCCAGCAGCTTGGGGACAGGGCCGTCTGAGACCCAGTACTTC. Translating it yields CASSLGTGPSETQYF.

The gene calls are TRBV18 and TRBJ2-1; 9 nucleotides agree with TRBD2. Germline CDR1 KGHSH, CDR2 LQKENI. V lost 6 bases and J lost 8; bases outside the gene matches: 8. The CDR3 length is 14 residues. The CDR3 spells CASSPGTSNDEQFF. CDR3 coding DNA: TGTGCCAGCTCCCCCGGGACTAGCAACGATGAGCAGTTCTTC.

This clone was observed a single time. This chain uses TRBV7-8 with TRBJ1-2; D gene uncertain. The germline V and J ends were trimmed by 10 bases and 8 bases, with 17 bases remaining between them. CDR1 and CDR2 from the germline V gene are SGHVS and FQNEAQ. The CDR3 length is 12 residues. The CDR3 DNA is TGTGCCATCAGGCCCGACCTCGGGGGCTACACCTTC. This sequence encodes CAIRPDLGGYTF. The full variable domain, with the rest looked up from reference TRBV7-8 and TRBJ1-2, is GAGVSQSPRYKVAKRGQDVALRCDPISGHVSLFWYQQALGQGPEFLTYFQNEAQLDKSGLPSDRFFAERPEGSVSTLKIQRTQQEDSAVYLCAIRPDLGGYTFGSGTRLTVV.